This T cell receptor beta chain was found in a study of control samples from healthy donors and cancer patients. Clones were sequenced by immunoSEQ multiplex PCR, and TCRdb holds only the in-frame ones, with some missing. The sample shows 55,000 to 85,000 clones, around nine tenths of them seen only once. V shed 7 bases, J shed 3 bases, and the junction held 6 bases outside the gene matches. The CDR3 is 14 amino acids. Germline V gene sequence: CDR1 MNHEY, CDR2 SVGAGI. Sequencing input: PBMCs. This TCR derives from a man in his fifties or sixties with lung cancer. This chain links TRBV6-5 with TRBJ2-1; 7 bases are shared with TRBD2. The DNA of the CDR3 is TGTGCCAGCATACGGGAGGCTGGCTACAATGAGCAGTTCTTC. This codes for CASIREAGYNEQFF.